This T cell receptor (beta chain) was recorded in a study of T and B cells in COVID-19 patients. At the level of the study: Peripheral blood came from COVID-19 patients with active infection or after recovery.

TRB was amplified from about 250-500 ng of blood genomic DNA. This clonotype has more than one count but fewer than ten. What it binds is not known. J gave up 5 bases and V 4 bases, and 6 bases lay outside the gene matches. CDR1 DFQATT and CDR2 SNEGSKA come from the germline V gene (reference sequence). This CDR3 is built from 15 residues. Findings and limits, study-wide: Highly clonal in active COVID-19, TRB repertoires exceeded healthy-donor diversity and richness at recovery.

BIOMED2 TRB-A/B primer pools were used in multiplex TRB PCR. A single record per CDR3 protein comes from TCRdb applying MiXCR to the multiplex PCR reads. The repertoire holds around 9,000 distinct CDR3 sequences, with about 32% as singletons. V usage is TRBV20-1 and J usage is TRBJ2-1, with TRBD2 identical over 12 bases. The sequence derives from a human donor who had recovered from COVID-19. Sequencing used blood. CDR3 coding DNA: TGCAGTGCTACTAGCGGGGGGGATATCCACAATGAGCAGTTCTTC. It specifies CSATSGGDIHNEQFF.